This T cell receptor (beta chain) is from a study of T-cell reconstitution after alpha-beta-depleted transplantation in children. Germline CDR1 and CDR2: MNHEY and SMNVEV (reference sequence). The V end lost 5 bases, the J end lost 1 base, and 11 bases lay between the germline ends. This CDR3 spans 14 amino acids. Molecular barcoding with unique molecular identifiers was used for the TCRbeta library. TCRdb passed the PCR reads through MiXCR, listing each CDR3 protein once. The table shows some 290,000 distinct CDR3 sequences, with more than 8% occurring only once. The gene calls are TRBV27 and TRBJ1-2; D might be TRBD1 (6 bases). This TCR derives from a human donor who donated a stem cell graft to a child with SCID. The sequences come from PBMCs from the stem cell graft donor, collected from the stem cell graft. The CDR3 loop reads CASSAGTHNYGYTF. The CDR3 coding sequence is TGTGCCAGCAGTGCCGGGACACATAACTATGGCTACACCTTC.